Presented here are 11 T cell receptor beta chains from one specimen sequenced in a study of blood T cell repertoires in COVID-19. The data were produced by immunoSEQ multiplex PCR, yet TCRdb's version contains in-frame clones alone and is incomplete. The data show about 320,000 clones, 90% seen once. Source material: PBMCs or T cells enriched from blood (not recorded which). The receptors originated from a man aged 60 to 69 who had recovered from COVID-19.

The chain has TRBV25-1 and TRBJ2-5; D is possibly TRBD2 (6 bases). Germline V gene sequence: CDR1 MGHDK, CDR2 SYGVNS. V lost 8 bases, J lost 0 bases, and 16 bases lay in between. The CDR3 totals 15 residues. The CDR3 loop is CASSLGGGHQETQYF. The CDR3, as DNA: TGTGCCAGCTCCCTGGGGGGAGGCCACCAAGAGACCCAGTACTTC. Using reference TRBV25-1 and TRBJ2-5 for the parts outside the CDR3, the full variable domain is EADIYQTPRYLVIGTGKKITLECSQTMGHDKMYWYQQDPGMELHLIHYSYGVNSTEKGDLSSESTVSRIRTEHFPLTLESARPSHTSQYLCASSLGGGHQETQYFGPGTRLLVL.

This clone has only one observation. This chain connects TRBV7-3 to TRBJ2-1, with 9 nucleotides matching TRBD2. The CDR3 covers 13 residues. Trimming removed 7 bases from V and 15 bases from J; junction bases left unmatched: 13. CDR1 and CDR2 (germline): SGHTA, FQGTGA. CDR3 region: CASTPEPGLAPFF. DNA of the CDR3: TGTGCCAGCACCCCGGAACCGGGACTAGCTCCGTTCTTC.

This clone was seen a handful of times. The CDR3 sequence is CAWDRANTEAFF. As DNA, the CDR3 is TGTGCCTGGGACAGGGCGAACACTGAAGCTTTCTTT. The chain carries TRBV30 and TRBJ1-1; the match to TRBD1 covers 7 bases. Germline V gives CDR1 GTSNPN, CDR2 SVGIG (reference sequence). The trim removed 5 bases at V and 1 base at J, leaving 1 base unmatched. The CDR3 loop spans 12 amino acids. Full variable domain (outside the CDR3, taken from reference TRBV30 and TRBJ1-1): SQTIHQWPATLVQPVGSPLSLECTVEGTSNPNLYWYRQAAGRGLQLLFYSVGIGQISSEVPQNLSASRPQDRQFILSSKKLLLSDSGFYLCAWDRANTEAFFGQGTRLTVV.

The chain has TRBV19 and TRBJ2-1, with a possible D match to TRBD1 (5 bases). Germline CDR1 reads LNHDA; CDR2 reads SQIVND (reference sequence). CDR3 length: 16 amino acids. Trimming shortened V by 0 bases and J by 5 bases, and 14 bases separated the two germline ends. The CDR3 region is CASSIDRWGRDNEQFF. The CDR3 nucleotides read TGTGCCAGTAGTATAGATCGGTGGGGCAGAGACAATGAGCAGTTCTTC.

The chain employs TRBV25-1 and TRBJ2-1; a weak D match, TRBD2 (5 bases). CDR1 is MGHDK, CDR2 SYGVNS, per germline. The V gene lost 7 bases and the J gene lost 10 bases, with 17 bases spanning the gap. The CDR3 is 13 residues long. CDR3 nucleotide sequence: TGTGCCAGCACCCCCTTTGCCCGCGGGGAGCAGTTCTTC. Its translation: CASTPFARGEQFF. The complete variable domain, with remaining parts taken from reference TRBV25-1 and TRBJ2-1, reads EADIYQTPRYLVIGTGKKITLECSQTMGHDKMYWYQQDPGMELHLIHYSYGVNSTEKGDLSSESTVSRIRTEHFPLTLESARPSHTSQYLCASTPFARGEQFFGPGTRLTVL.

The chain carries TRBV7-9 and TRBJ1-6; D is perhaps TRBD1 (5 bases). This CDR3 is 14 amino acids long. V lost 7 bases and J 7 bases, leaving 14 bases between the germline ends. Germline assignment: CDR1 SEHNR and CDR2 FQNEAQ (reference sequence). CDR3 DNA sequence: TGTGCCAGCACCACGGGGGGAAGCAATTCACCCCTCCACTTT. Protein: CASTTGGSNSPLHF.

The genes are TRBV7-9 and TRBJ1-4; tentatively, D is TRBD1 (5 bases). In germline, CDR1 is SEHNR, CDR2 FQNEAQ (reference sequence). CDR3 length: 15 residues. Trimming stripped 5 bases from V and 7 bases from J, with 17 bases between. DNA for the CDR3: TGTGCCAGCAGCGCCACGGGGGGTACGGCTGAAAAACTGTTTTTT. Its protein product is CASSATGGTAEKLFF.

The chain employs TRBV5-1 and TRBJ1-1, with D possibly being TRBD1 (5 bases). The CDR3 length is 16 residues. Germline loops: CDR1 SGHRS, CDR2 YFSETQ. V was cut by 3 bases and J by 2 bases, with 17 bases left in between. The DNA for the CDR3 is TGCGCCAGCAGCTCGGACCAGACAGCCCTAAACACTGAAGCTTTCTTT. This translates into CASSSDQTALNTEAFF.

This clone was observed a single time. The chain uses TRBV11-2 and TRBJ1-3; no definite D call. This CDR3 has 14 residues. V was trimmed by 4 bases and J by 3 bases, leaving 10 bases between them. Germline V gene data show CDR1 as SGHAT and CDR2 as FQNNGV. This CDR3 reads CASSSLRVGNTIYF. The CDR3 nucleotides are TGTGCCAGCAGCTCCCTGAGGGTTGGAAACACCATATATTTT.

This clone was seen a handful of times. The V gene is TRBV5-4, the J gene TRBJ2-2; a weak D match, TRBD1 (6 bases). Trimming removed 4 bases from V and 0 bases from J, with 13 bases in between. The germline V gene has CDR1 SGHNT and CDR2 YYREEE (reference sequence). CDR3 size: 16 residues. CDR3 DNA: TGTGCCAGCAGCCCCGCCGGACAGTCGAACACCGGGGAGCTGTTTTTT. Protein: CASSPAGQSNTGELFF.

The V call is TRBV10-2, the J call TRBJ2-7, with D perhaps matching TRBD2 (5 bases). Trimming took 2 bases from V and 2 from J, leaving 7 bases between them. CDR1 is WSHSY, CDR2 SAAADI, per germline. This CDR3 spans 13 amino acids. The CDR3 spells CASSEGGPYEQYF. CDR3 DNA sequence: TGCGCCAGCAGTGAGGGCGGGCCCTACGAGCAGTACTTC.